What follows are 4 T cell receptor beta chains derived from one specimen sequenced in a study of a mutant IDH1 vaccine in newly diagnosed glioma. Time point reported: week 5, during vaccination. Vaccination comprised doses that each held 300 ug of mutant IDH1 20-mer peptide, plus topical imiquimod. Their antigens remain unidentified. This table comes from immunoSEQ multiplex PCR, and its TCRdb copy is limited to in-frame clones, with some not included. The profile shows tens of thousands of clones, roughly 91% of them singletons. The input for sequencing was PBMCs, taken from a glioma patient whose treatment included an IDH1 peptide vaccine. The receptors here all came from a woman aged 45-65 years with glioma.

V is TRBV15 and J is TRBJ2-1, with a weak D call TRBD2 (5 bases). This CDR3 spans 14 amino acids. Between the trimmed V and J ends, which lost 0 bases and 7 bases, there was a span of 10 bases. Germline V CDR1 and CDR2: LNHNV, YYDKDF (reference sequence). The CDR3 protein is CATSRDAGENEQFF. In DNA form, the CDR3 reads TGTGCCACCAGCAGAGACGCTGGGGAGAATGAGCAGTTCTTC. Filled out from reference TRBV15 and TRBJ2-1, the complete variable domain reads DAMVIQNPRYQVTQFGKPVTLSCSQTLNHNVMYWYQQKSSQAPKLLFHYYDKDFNNEADTPDNFQSRRPNTSFCFLDIRSPGLGDTAMYLCATSRDAGENEQFFGPGTRLTVL.

V and J are TRBV7-9 and TRBJ2-4; 7 bases align to TRBD1. The ends lost 7 bases at V and 1 base at J; junction bases unmatched: 7. Germline CDR1 is SEHNR and CDR2 is FQNEAQ (reference sequence). This CDR3 spans 15 amino acids. The CDR3 reads CASTTGATAKNIQYF. Written as DNA, the CDR3 is TGTGCCAGCACAACAGGGGCTACGGCCAAAAACATTCAGTACTTC.

V and J are TRBV28 and TRBJ2-5; tentatively, D is TRBD2 (6 bases). CDR1 and CDR2 (germline): MDHEN, SYDVKM. V dropped 7 bases and J dropped 4 bases, with 13 bases sitting between them. The CDR3 length is 13 residues. The CDR3 reads CASTDLALETQYF. Written as DNA, the CDR3 is TGTGCCAGCACCGACCTAGCGCTAGAGACCCAGTACTTC. Using reference TRBV28 and TRBJ2-5 for the parts outside the CDR3, the full variable domain is DVKVTQSSRYLVKRTGEKVFLECVQDMDHENMFWYRQDPGLGLRLIYFSYDVKMKEKGDIPEGYSVSREKKERFSLILESASTNQTSMYLCASTDLALETQYFGPGTRLLVL.

This clone came up once. The V and J genes are TRBV18 and TRBJ2-1; no firm D call. Per germline, CDR1 KGHSH and CDR2 LQKENI. V dropped 6 bases and J dropped 7 bases, with 13 bases sitting between them. The CDR3 contains 13 residues. Written as DNA, the CDR3 is TGTGCCAGCTCTCTTGGACGGAGTAATGAGCAGTTCTTC. The encoded protein is CASSLGRSNEQFF.